This entry is about one T cell receptor (beta chain). Its antigen remains unidentified. Assay: immunoSEQ multiplex PCR; the TCRdb copy retains only in-frame clones and omits some. The sample shows 95,000 to 130,000 clones, approximately 84% of them seen only once. These data originate in a study of T cell responses to AZD1222 COVID-19 vaccine. Study results and caveats: There were mostly white British donors and more females than males, and clonal diversity was possibly underestimated.

The sequence was obtained from an adult in good health. The source material was peripheral blood, sampled on day 0 of AZD1222 vaccination.

This CDR3 reads CASSQAVGGLYGYTF. CDR3 nucleotides: TGTGCCAGCAGCCAAGCAGTTGGGGGGCTGTATGGCTACACCTTC. The chain carries TRBV3-1 (or the pseudogene TRBV3-2) and TRBJ1-2; a weak D match, TRBD1 (6 bases). Germline V lookup: CDR1 LGHDT, CDR2 YNNKEL (reference sequence). The CDR3 extends over 15 amino acids. V was cut by 1 base and J by 5 bases, with 14 bases left in between.